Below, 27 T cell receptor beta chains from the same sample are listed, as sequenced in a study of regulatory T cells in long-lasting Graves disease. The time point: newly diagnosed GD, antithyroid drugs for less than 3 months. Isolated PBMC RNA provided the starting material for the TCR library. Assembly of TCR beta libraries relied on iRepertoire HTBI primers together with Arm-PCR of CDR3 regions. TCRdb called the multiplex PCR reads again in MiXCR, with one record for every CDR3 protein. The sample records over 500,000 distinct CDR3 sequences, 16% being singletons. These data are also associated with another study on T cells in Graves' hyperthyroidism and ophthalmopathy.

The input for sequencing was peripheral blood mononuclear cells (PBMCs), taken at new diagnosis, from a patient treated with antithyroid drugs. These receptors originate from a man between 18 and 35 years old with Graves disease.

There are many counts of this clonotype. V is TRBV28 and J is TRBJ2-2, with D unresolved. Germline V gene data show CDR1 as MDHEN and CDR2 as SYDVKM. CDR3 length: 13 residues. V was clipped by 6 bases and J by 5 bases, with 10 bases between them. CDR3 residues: CASRPDGTGELFF. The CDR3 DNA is TGTGCCAGCAGACCCGACGGGACCGGGGAGCTGTTTTTT.

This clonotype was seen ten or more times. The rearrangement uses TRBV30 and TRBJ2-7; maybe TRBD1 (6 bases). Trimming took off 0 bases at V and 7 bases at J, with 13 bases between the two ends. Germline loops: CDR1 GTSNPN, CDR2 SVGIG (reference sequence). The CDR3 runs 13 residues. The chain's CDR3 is CAWSVRDRREQYF. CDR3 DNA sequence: TGTGCCTGGAGTGTACGAGACAGGAGGGAGCAGTACTTC.

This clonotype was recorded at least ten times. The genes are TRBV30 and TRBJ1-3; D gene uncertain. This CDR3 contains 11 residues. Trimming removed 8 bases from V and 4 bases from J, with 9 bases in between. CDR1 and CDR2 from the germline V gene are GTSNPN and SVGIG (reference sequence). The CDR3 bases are TGTGCCGGGTTCAGAGGAAACACCATATATTTT. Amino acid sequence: CAGFRGNTIYF.

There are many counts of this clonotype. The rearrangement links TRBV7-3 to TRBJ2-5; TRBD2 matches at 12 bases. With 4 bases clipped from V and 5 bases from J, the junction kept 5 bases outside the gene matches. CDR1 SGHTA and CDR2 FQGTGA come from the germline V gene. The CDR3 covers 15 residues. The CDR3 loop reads CASSSTSGRAETQYF. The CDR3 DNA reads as TGTGCCAGCAGCTCGACTAGCGGGAGAGCTGAGACCCAGTACTTC. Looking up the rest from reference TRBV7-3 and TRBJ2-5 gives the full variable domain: GAGVSQTPSNKVTEKGKYVELRCDPISGHTALYWYRQSLGQGPEFLIYFQGTGAADDSGLPNDRFFAVRPEGSVSTLKIQRTERGDSAVYLCASSSTSGRAETQYFGPGTRLLVL.

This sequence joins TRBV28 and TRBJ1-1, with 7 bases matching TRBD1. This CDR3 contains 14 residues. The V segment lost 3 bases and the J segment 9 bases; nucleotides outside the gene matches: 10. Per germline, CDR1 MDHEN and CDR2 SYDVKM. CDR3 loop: CASSLYRGLSKAFF. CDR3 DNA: TGTGCCAGCAGTTTGTACAGGGGCTTATCAAAAGCTTTCTTT. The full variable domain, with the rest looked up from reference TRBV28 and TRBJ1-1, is DVKVTQSSRYLVKRTGEKVFLECVQDMDHENMFWYRQDPGLGLRLIYFSYDVKMKEKGDIPEGYSVSREKKERFSLILESASTNQTSMYLCASSLYRGLSKAFFGQGTRLTVV.

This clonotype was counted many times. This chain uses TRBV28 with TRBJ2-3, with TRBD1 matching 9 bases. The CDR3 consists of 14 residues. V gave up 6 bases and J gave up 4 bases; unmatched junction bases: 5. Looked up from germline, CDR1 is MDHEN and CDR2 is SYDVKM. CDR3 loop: CASRPDRGPDTQYF. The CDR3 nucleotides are TGTGCCAGCAGACCGGACAGGGGACCAGATACGCAGTATTTT. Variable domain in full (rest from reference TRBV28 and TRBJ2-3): DVKVTQSSRYLVKRTGEKVFLECVQDMDHENMFWYRQDPGLGLRLIYFSYDVKMKEKGDIPEGYSVSREKKERFSLILESASTNQTSMYLCASRPDRGPDTQYFGPGTRLTVL.

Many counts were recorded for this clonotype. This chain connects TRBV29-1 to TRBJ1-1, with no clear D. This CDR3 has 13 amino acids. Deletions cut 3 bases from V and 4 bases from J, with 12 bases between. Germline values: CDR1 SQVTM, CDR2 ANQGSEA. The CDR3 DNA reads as TGCAGCGTTGATGAGGGCTGGGGCACTGAAGCTTTCTTT. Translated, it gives CSVDEGWGTEAFF.

CDR3 sequence: CATSFTTGVSAFF. The CDR3 DNA is TGTGCCACCTCGTTCACCACAGGGGTGTCAGCTTTCTTT. V usage is TRBV6-2 or TRBV6-3 and J usage is TRBJ1-1, with TRBD1 matching 7 bases. V was pared by 10 bases and J by 10 bases, with 15 bases of the junction left unmatched. The CDR3 runs 13 residues. Germline-derived CDR1 and CDR2 are MNHEY and SVGEGT.

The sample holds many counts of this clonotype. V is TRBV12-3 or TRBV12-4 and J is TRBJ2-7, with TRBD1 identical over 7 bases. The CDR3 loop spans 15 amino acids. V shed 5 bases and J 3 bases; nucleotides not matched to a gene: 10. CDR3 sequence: CASSHPGDRSYEQYF. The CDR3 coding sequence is TGTGCCAGCAGTCATCCCGGGGACAGAAGCTACGAGCAGTACTTC.

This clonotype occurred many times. CDR3 bases: TGCAGTGCTAGAACCATACAGGGAGGTAATTCACCCCTCCACTTT. Translated: CSARTIQGGNSPLHF. The J gene is TRBJ1-6, the V gene TRBV20-1; tentative D call: TRBD1 (6 bases). Germline V gene data show CDR1 as DFQATT and CDR2 as SNEGSKA (reference sequence). The V gene lost 2 bases and the J gene lost 6 bases, with 14 bases spanning the gap. This CDR3 has 15 amino acids.

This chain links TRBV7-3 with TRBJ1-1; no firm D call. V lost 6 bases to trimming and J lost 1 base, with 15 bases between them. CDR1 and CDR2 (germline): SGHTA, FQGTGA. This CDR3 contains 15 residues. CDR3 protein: CASSPDWGPNTEAFF. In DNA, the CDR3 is TGTGCCAGCAGTCCCGATTGGGGTCCGAACACTGAAGCTTTCTTT.

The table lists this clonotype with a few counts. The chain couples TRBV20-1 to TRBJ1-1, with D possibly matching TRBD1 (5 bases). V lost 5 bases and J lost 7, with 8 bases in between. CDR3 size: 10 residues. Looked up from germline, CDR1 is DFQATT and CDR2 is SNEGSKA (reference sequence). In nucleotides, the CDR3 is TGCAGTGCTCAGGGAGTTGAAGCTTTCTTT. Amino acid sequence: CSAQGVEAFF.

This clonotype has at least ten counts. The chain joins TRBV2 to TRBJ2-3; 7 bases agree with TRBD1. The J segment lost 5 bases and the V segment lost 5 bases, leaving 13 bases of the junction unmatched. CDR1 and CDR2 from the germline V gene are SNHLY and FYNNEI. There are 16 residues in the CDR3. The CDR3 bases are TGTGCCAGCAGTTCTATGACAGGGAAAGAGATAGATACGCAGTATTTT. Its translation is CASSSMTGKEIDTQYF. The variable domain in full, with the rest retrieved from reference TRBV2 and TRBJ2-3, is EPEVTQTPSHQVTQMGQEVILRCVPISNHLYFYWYRQILGQKVEFLVSFYNNEISEKSEIFDDQFSVERPDGSNFTLKIRSTKLEDSAMYFCASSSMTGKEIDTQYFGPGTRLTVL.

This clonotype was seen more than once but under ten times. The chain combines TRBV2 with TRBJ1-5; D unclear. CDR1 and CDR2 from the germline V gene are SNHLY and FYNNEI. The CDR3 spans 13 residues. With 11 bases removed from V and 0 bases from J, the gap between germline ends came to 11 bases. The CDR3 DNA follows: TGTGCCTCAAAAGGGAATAGCAATCAGCCCCAGCATTTT. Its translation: CASKGNSNQPQHF.

Here the CDR3 DNA reads TGTGCCACCAGTGATTTCAGGGTTAATGAGCAGTTCTTC. This sequence encodes CATSDFRVNEQFF. The gene calls are TRBV24-1 and TRBJ2-1; a possible D gene is TRBD1 (5 bases). This CDR3 is built from 13 residues. Germline V gives CDR1 KGHDR, CDR2 SFDVKD. Trimming left V 1 base short and J 7 bases short, with 7 bases between.

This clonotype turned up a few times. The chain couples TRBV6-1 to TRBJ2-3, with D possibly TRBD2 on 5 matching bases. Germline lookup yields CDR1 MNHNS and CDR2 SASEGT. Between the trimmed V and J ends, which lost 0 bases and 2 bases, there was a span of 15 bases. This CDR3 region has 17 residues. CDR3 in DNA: TGTGCCAGCAGTGAAGCGCGGGTTCTGCGGCACACAGATACGCAGTATTTT. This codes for CASSEARVLRHTDTQYF.

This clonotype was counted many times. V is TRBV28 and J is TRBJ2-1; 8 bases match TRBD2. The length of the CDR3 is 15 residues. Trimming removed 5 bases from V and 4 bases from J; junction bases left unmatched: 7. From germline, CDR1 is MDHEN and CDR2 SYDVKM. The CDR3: CASSHEREQYNEQFF. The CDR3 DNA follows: TGTGCCAGCAGTCATGAGCGGGAGCAGTACAATGAGCAGTTCTTC.

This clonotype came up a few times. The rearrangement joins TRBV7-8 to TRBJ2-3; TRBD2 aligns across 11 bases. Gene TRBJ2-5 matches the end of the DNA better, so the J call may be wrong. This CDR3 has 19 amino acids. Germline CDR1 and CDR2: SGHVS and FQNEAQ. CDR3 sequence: CASRTRVDLGLADVETQYF. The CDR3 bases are TGTGCCAGCCGGACACGAGTGGACCTGGGACTAGCGGATGTAGAGACCCAGTACTTC.

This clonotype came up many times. The CDR3 loop is CSAALDARMNTEAFF. The CDR3 DNA reads TGCAGTGCCGCTCTCGACGCACGCATGAACACTGAAGCTTTCTTT. This chain links TRBV20-1 with TRBJ1-1; D not certain. Trimming stripped 6 bases from V and 0 bases from J, with 17 bases between. CDR3 length equals 15 residues. Germline CDR1 and CDR2: DFQATT and SNEGSKA (reference sequence).

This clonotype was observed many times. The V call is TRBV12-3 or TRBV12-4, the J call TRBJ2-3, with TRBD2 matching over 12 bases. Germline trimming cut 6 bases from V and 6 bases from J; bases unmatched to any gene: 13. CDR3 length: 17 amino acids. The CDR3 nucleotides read TGTGCCAGCAGGGTCCAAGGACTAGCGGGATATATGGATACGCAGTATTTT. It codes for CASRVQGLAGYMDTQYF.

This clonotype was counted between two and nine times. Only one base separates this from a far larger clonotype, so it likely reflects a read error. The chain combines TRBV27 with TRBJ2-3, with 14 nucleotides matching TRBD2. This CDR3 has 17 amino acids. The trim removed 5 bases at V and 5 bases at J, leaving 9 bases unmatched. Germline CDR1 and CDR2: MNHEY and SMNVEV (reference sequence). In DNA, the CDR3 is TGTGCCAGCAGTGACCCCGGGACTAGCGGGAGAGGAGATACGCAGTATTTT. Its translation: CASSDPGTSGRGDTQYF.

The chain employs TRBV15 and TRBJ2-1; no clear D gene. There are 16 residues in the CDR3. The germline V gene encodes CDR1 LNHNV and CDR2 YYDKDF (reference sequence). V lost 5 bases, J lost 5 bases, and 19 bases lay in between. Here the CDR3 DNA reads TGTGCCACCAGCCAACCTTATGACCGGGCCAACAATGAGCAGTTCTTC. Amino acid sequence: CATSQPYDRANNEQFF. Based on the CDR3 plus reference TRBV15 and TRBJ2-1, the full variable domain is DAMVIQNPRYQVTQFGKPVTLSCSQTLNHNVMYWYQQKSSQAPKLLFHYYDKDFNNEADTPDNFQSRRPNTSFCFLDIRSPGLGDTAMYLCATSQPYDRANNEQFFGPGTRLTVL.

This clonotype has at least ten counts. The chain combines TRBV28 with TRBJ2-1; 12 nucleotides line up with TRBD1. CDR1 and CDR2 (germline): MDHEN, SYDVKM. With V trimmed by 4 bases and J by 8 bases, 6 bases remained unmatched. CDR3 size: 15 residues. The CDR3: CASSWPGQGADEQFF. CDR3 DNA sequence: TGTGCCAGCAGTTGGCCGGGACAGGGGGCGGATGAGCAGTTCTTC.

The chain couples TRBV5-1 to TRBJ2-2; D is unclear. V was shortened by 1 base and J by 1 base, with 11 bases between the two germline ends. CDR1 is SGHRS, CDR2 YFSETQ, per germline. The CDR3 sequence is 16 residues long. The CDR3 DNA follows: TGCGCCAGCAGCTTGTCGCTTGGGCGGAACACCGGGGAGCTGTTTTTT. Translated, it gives CASSLSLGRNTGELFF.

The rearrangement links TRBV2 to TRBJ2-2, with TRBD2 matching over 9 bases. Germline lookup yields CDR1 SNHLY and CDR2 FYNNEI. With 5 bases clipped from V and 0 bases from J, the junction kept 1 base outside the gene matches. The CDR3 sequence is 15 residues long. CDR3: CASSWTSANTGELFF. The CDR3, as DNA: TGTGCCAGCAGTTGGACTAGCGCGAACACCGGGGAGCTGTTTTTT.

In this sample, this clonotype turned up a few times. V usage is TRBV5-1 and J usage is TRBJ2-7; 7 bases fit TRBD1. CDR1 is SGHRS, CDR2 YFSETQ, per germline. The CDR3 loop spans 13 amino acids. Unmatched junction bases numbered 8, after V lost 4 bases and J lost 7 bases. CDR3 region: CASSRQGSEEQYF. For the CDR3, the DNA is TGCGCCAGCAGCCGACAGGGCTCGGAAGAGCAGTACTTC.

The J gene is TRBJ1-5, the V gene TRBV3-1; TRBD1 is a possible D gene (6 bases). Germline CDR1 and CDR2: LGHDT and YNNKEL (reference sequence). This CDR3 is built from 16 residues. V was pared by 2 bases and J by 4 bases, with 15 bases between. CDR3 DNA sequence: TGTGCCAGCAGCCAAACACATTCAAGGGGGAATCAGCCCCAGCATTTT. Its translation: CASSQTHSRGNQPQHF.